Shown below are 24 T cell receptor beta chains from a single sample sequenced in a study of T cell responses to AZD1222 COVID-19 vaccine. Assay: immunoSEQ multiplex PCR; the TCRdb copy retains only in-frame clones and omits some. This table holds some 120,000 clones, 70% to 90% found once. Sequenced here: peripheral blood, sampled 28 days after the second AZD1222 dose. The source of these receptors is an adult who received the AZD1222 COVID-19 vaccine.

The chain has TRBV3-1 (or the pseudogene TRBV3-2) and TRBJ2-1; D possibly matches TRBD1 or TRBD2 (7 bases each). The CDR3 covers 15 residues. The ends were cut back, 3 bases at V and 9 bases at J, with 18 bases in the middle. Germline assignment: CDR1 LGHDT and CDR2 YNNKEL (reference sequence). The CDR3 DNA is TGTGCCAGCAGCCATTCCCCAGGGGGGGCCCGTGAGCAGTTCTTC. Protein product: CASSHSPGGAREQFF.

Only a few counts were recorded for this clone. The chain links TRBV15 to TRBJ2-3, with 7 bases matching TRBD2. This CDR3 comprises 16 residues. Germline loops: CDR1 LNHNV, CDR2 YYDKDF (reference sequence). V was pared by 5 bases and J by 2 bases, with 10 bases of the junction left unmatched. The CDR3 is CATSPRGGGFTDTQYF. CDR3 bases: TGTGCCACCAGCCCCCGGGGCGGGGGATTCACAGATACGCAGTATTTT. The whole variable domain, remainder taken from reference TRBV15 and TRBJ2-3, is DAMVIQNPRYQVTQFGKPVTLSCSQTLNHNVMYWYQQKSSQAPKLLFHYYDKDFNNEADTPDNFQSRRPNTSFCFLDIRSPGLGDTAMYLCATSPRGGGFTDTQYFGPGTRLTVL.

V gene TRBV30 combines with J gene TRBJ2-3; 9 nucleotides match TRBD2. Trimming at V came to 2 bases and at J to 3 bases, leaving 6 bases not matched to a gene. The CDR3 is made up of 15 amino acids. Looked up from germline, CDR1 is GTSNPN and CDR2 is SVGIG (reference sequence). The CDR3 region has the DNA TGTGCCTGGAGTAGGATGGCGGGAGGGACAGATACGCAGTATTTT. As protein: CAWSRMAGGTDTQYF.

This clone occurred a few times. V gene TRBV24-1 combines with J gene TRBJ2-7, with a tentative D call TRBD2 (6 bases). The CDR3 length is 14 residues. V was clipped by 7 bases and J by 4 bases, with 16 bases between them. The V gene's germline CDR1 is KGHDR and CDR2 SFDVKD. The chain's CDR3 is CATSLSGEPYEQYF. In DNA, the CDR3 is TGTGCCACCAGCCTATCGGGGGAACCATACGAGCAGTACTTC.

The chain recombines TRBV6-5 with TRBJ1-6; the match to TRBD1 covers 7 bases. CDR1 MNHEY and CDR2 SVGAGI come from the germline V gene. With V trimmed by 9 bases and J by 7 bases, 9 bases remained unmatched. This CDR3 contains 14 residues. DNA for the CDR3: TGTGCCAGTACAGGGGTTCGGGGCAATTCACCCCTCCACTTT. Translated: CASTGVRGNSPLHF.

The V gene is TRBV28, the J gene TRBJ1-1, with 8 bases fitting TRBD1. The CDR3 loop spans 15 amino acids. The germline gives CDR1 MDHEN, CDR2 SYDVKM. Trimming took 1 base from V and 4 from J; bases not matched to a gene: 5. CDR3: CASSLSDRVITEAFF. The CDR3, as DNA: TGTGCCAGCAGTTTATCGGACAGGGTGATCACTGAAGCTTTCTTT. Looking up the rest from reference TRBV28 and TRBJ1-1 gives the full variable domain: DVKVTQSSRYLVKRTGEKVFLECVQDMDHENMFWYRQDPGLGLRLIYFSYDVKMKEKGDIPEGYSVSREKKERFSLILESASTNQTSMYLCASSLSDRVITEAFFGQGTRLTVV.

This clone was observed once. V usage is TRBV5-1 and J usage is TRBJ1-2; 7 bases agree with TRBD1. V lost 3 bases and J lost 6; bases outside the gene matches: 14. Germline-derived CDR1 and CDR2 are SGHRS and YFSETQ. The CDR3 covers 16 residues. For the CDR3, the DNA is TGCGCCAGCAGCTCCGGGACAGTTTCTCCTGGGGATGGCTACACCTTC. Translation: CASSSGTVSPGDGYTF.

V is TRBV7-9 and J is TRBJ1-5; D gene ambiguous. V was clipped by 3 bases and J by 4 bases, with 13 bases between them. The CDR3 is 15 amino acids. The germline V gene encodes CDR1 SEHNR and CDR2 FQNEAQ (reference sequence). As DNA, the CDR3 is TGTGCCAGCAGCTTTGGACCAGGCGGGAATCAGCCCCAGCATTTT. Protein product: CASSFGPGGNQPQHF.

This chain links TRBV5-4 with TRBJ1-2; 10 nucleotides align to TRBD1. Trimming took 2 bases from V and 3 from J; bases not matched to a gene: 4. Germline-derived CDR1 and CDR2 are SGHNT and YYREEE (reference sequence). This CDR3 region has 15 residues. CDR3 nucleotides: TGTGCCAGCAGCTTAGAGACAGGGGGCTACTATGGCTACACCTTC. It yields the protein CASSLETGGYYGYTF.

This clone was seen only once. The chain is built from TRBV7-9 and TRBJ2-2; 8 bases map to TRBD1. The CDR3 totals 19 residues. Trimming cost V 5 bases and J 2 bases; bases outside gene matches: 16. Germline V gene sequence: CDR1 SEHNR, CDR2 FQNEAQ (reference sequence). As DNA, the CDR3 is TGTGCCAGCAGCCCACTTCGGTTTCGGACAGGGAAAAACACCGGGGAGCTGTTTTTT. Protein: CASSPLRFRTGKNTGELFF. The whole variable domain, filled in from reference TRBV7-9 and TRBJ2-2, reads DTGVSQNPRHKITKRGQNVTFRCDPISEHNRLYWYRQTLGQGPEFLTYFQNEAQLEKSRLLSDRFSAERPKGSFSTLEIQRTEQGDSAMYLCASSPLRFRTGKNTGELFFGEGSRLTVL.

The chain links TRBV5-5 to TRBJ1-3, with unresolved D. Germline values: CDR1 SGHKS, CDR2 YYEKEE (reference sequence). V was pared by 1 base and J by 4 bases, with 12 bases between. The CDR3 is made up of 15 amino acids. In nucleotides, the CDR3 is TGTGCCAGCAGCTTGCTCACTGGGATGGGAAACACCATATATTTT. It encodes CASSLLTGMGNTIYF.

The chain joins TRBV6-2 or TRBV6-3 to TRBJ1-1, with D maybe TRBD1 (5 bases). V was trimmed by 0 bases and J by 1 base, leaving 9 bases between them. In germline, CDR1 is MNHEY, CDR2 SVGEGT. CDR3 length equals 15 residues. CDR3 sequence (DNA): TGTGCCAGCAGTTACTCTGGTGGGGGGAACACTGAAGCTTTCTTT. This translates into CASSYSGGGNTEAFF.

The chain uses TRBV29-1 and TRBJ2-5; D unclear. V lost 8 bases and J 2 bases, leaving 6 bases between the germline ends. The CDR3 contains 10 residues. CDR1 SQVTM and CDR2 ANQGSEA come from the germline V gene. CDR3 residues: CSYGQETQYF. DNA of the CDR3: TGCAGCTACGGACAAGAGACCCAGTACTTC. The whole variable domain, remainder taken from reference TRBV29-1 and TRBJ2-5, is SAVISQKPSRDICQRGTSLTIQCQVDSQVTMMFWYRQQPGQSLTLIATANQGSEATYESGFVIDKFPISRPNLTFSTLTVSNMSPEDSSIYLCSYGQETQYFGPGTRLLVL.

The chain combines TRBV6-5 with TRBJ1-1; TRBD1 is a possible D gene (5 bases). The CDR3 covers 15 residues. Trimming removed 6 bases from V and 2 bases from J, with 16 bases in between. Germline V gene lookup returns CDR1 MNHEY and CDR2 SVGAGI. CDR3 nucleotide sequence: TGTGCCAGCAGCCCCTATGGGGACTACAACACTGAAGCTTTCTTT. It encodes CASSPYGDYNTEAFF.

The chain recombines TRBV2 with TRBJ1-3, with a weak D call TRBD1 (6 bases). CDR1 is SNHLY and CDR2 is FYNNEI in the germline V gene. Between the trimmed V and J ends, which lost 1 base and 3 bases, there was a span of 10 bases. The CDR3 extends over 15 amino acids. CDR3 sequence: CASSEGGGFGNTIYF. The CDR3 DNA sequence: TGTGCCAGCAGTGAAGGGGGGGGCTTTGGAAACACCATATATTTT. The variable domain in full, with the rest retrieved from reference TRBV2 and TRBJ1-3, is EPEVTQTPSHQVTQMGQEVILRCVPISNHLYFYWYRQILGQKVEFLVSFYNNEISEKSEIFDDQFSVERPDGSNFTLKIRSTKLEDSAMYFCASSEGGGFGNTIYFGEGSWLTVV.

This sequence joins TRBV7-2 and TRBJ2-1; no definite D call. Germline V gives CDR1 SGHTA, CDR2 FQGNSA. This CDR3 region has 11 residues. With 4 bases removed from V and 12 bases from J, the gap between germline ends came to 10 bases. The CDR3 DNA follows: TGTGCCAGCAGCTCCAACCTTGGGCAGTTCTTC. Its translation: CASSSNLGQFF.

The gene calls are TRBV30 and TRBJ1-5; tentative D call: TRBD1 (6 bases). Germline V gene sequence: CDR1 GTSNPN, CDR2 SVGIG (reference sequence). Trimming took off 2 bases at V and 5 bases at J, with 10 bases between the two ends. The length of the CDR3 is 13 residues. The CDR3 sequence: CAWSTGLDQPQHF. Here the CDR3 DNA reads TGTGCCTGGAGTACAGGGCTAGATCAGCCCCAGCATTTT.

This clone has a count of ten or more. The genes are TRBV4-1 and TRBJ2-7; D perhaps matches TRBD1 (6 bases). The CDR3 sequence is 13 residues long. V was pared by 5 bases and J by 0 bases, with 8 bases between. Germline V gene sequence: CDR1 MGHRA, CDR2 YSYEKL. The CDR3 DNA follows: TGCGCCAGCAGCGGACAGAACTCCTACGAGCAGTACTTC. Protein product: CASSGQNSYEQYF.

Here the CDR3 reads CASSIVKNTEAFF. As DNA, the CDR3 is TGTGCCAGTAGTATAGTCAAGAACACTGAAGCTTTCTTT. This chain links TRBV19 with TRBJ1-1; no clear D gene. The CDR3 loop spans 13 amino acids. Germline-derived CDR1 and CDR2 are LNHDA and SQIVND (reference sequence). The V and J ends lost 1 base and 1 base respectively, with 4 bases between them. Filled out from reference TRBV19 and TRBJ1-1, the complete variable domain reads DGGITQSPKYLFRKEGQNVTLSCEQNLNHDAMYWYRQDPGQGLRLIYYSQIVNDFQKGDIAEGYSVSREKKESFPLTVTSAQKNPTAFYLCASSIVKNTEAFFGQGTRLTVV.

The rearrangement uses TRBV28 and TRBJ1-6; 7 nucleotides agree with TRBD1. This CDR3 has 18 residues. The J segment lost 4 bases and the V segment lost 6 bases, leaving 15 bases of the junction unmatched. Germline CDR1 is MDHEN and CDR2 is SYDVKM. DNA of the CDR3: TGTGCCAGCAGCCCGGGACAGCGGCGTATAGGGTATAATTCACCCCTCCACTTT. Its translation: CASSPGQRRIGYNSPLHF.

The genes are TRBV10-1 and TRBJ2-1; D is possibly TRBD2 (6 bases). The ends were cut back, 3 bases at V and 0 bases at J, with 12 bases in the middle. The germline gives CDR1 WNHNN, CDR2 SYGVQD (reference sequence). The CDR3 extends over 16 amino acids. The CDR3 spells CASSDGGANSYNEQFF. The CDR3 nucleotides are TGCGCCAGCAGTGATGGAGGGGCCAACTCCTACAATGAGCAGTTCTTC.

This sequence joins TRBV28 and TRBJ1-2; 10 bases line up with TRBD1. Trimming removed 2 bases from V and 2 bases from J; junction bases left unmatched: 5. Germline CDR1 is MDHEN and CDR2 is SYDVKM. There are 16 residues in the CDR3. The CDR3 nucleotides read TGTGCCAGCAGTTTAAGGGTGACAGGGGGCAACTATGGCTACACCTTC. Protein: CASSLRVTGGNYGYTF.

The genes are TRBV11-2 and TRBJ2-7, with D maybe TRBD2 (7 bases). This CDR3 spans 15 amino acids. The germline gives CDR1 SGHAT, CDR2 FQNNGV. V gave up 5 bases and J gave up 4 bases, with 18 bases separating them. This CDR3 reads CASSKERGGTYEQYF. The CDR3 coding sequence is TGTGCCAGCAGCAAGGAGAGGGGGGGGACTTACGAGCAGTACTTC.

This clone was picked up one time. The chain joins TRBV5-1 to TRBJ2-1; D remains unclear. Germline values: CDR1 SGHRS, CDR2 YFSETQ. The CDR3 is 15 amino acids. Deletions cut 0 bases from V and 8 bases from J, with 15 bases between. The CDR3 sequence: CASSLVAPKSDEQFF. In DNA form, the CDR3 reads TGCGCCAGCAGCTTGGTGGCCCCCAAGAGCGATGAGCAGTTCTTC.